This entry lists 30 T cell receptor beta chains sequenced from one sample in a study of beta chain features in type 1 diabetes. Overall study findings and caveats: Type 1 diabetes patients had moderately but significantly shorter TCRB CDR3s in all four CD4+ subsets.

Antigens for these TCRs are unknown. Expressed TCRB transcripts were sequenced because the entire RNA isolate underwent reverse transcription. TCRdb's table, derived via immunoSEQ multiplex PCR, lists solely in-frame clones and lacks some. The table records roughly 700,000 clones, over 10% of them present only once. What was sequenced was naive CD4+ T cells from blood. These TCRs come from a man between 18 and 29 years old with type 1 diabetes.

This clone was observed a few times. The identical CDR3 is also encoded by other nucleotide sequences in the sample. The J gene is TRBJ1-2, the V gene TRBV29-1; 7 bases agree with TRBD1. The germline CDR1 and CDR2 sequences are SQVTM and ANQGSEA. The CDR3 covers 10 residues. The V segment lost 6 bases and the J segment 7 bases; nucleotides outside the gene matches: 2. CDR3 sequence: CSVDRAGYTF. CDR3 coding DNA: TGCAGCGTCGACAGGGCTGGCTACACCTTC.

This clone was observed a few times. The chain uses TRBV2 and TRBJ1-1; TRBD1 matches 7 bases. V shed 7 bases, J shed 6 bases, and the junction held 8 bases outside the gene matches. The CDR3 covers 13 residues. Germline CDR1 and CDR2: SNHLY and FYNNEI. CDR3: CASKKGGDAEAFF. In DNA, the CDR3 is TGTGCCAGCAAAAAAGGGGGCGACGCTGAAGCTTTCTTT.

Points on this clone: Other DNA sequences in the sample encode the same CDR3. This chain joins TRBV5-6 and TRBJ2-5; D is unclear. Looked up from germline, CDR1 is SGHDT and CDR2 is YYEEEE. There are 11 residues in the CDR3. Trimming took off 0 bases at V and 5 bases at J, with 2 bases between the two ends. CDR3 sequence (DNA): TGTGCCAGCAGCTTGGCTGAGACCCAGTACTTC. As protein: CASSLAETQYF.

The chain carries TRBV14 and TRBJ1-1; no clear D. V lost 0 bases, J lost 0 bases, and 17 bases lay in between. CDR3 size: 18 residues. CDR1 and CDR2 (germline): SGHDN, FVKESK. In DNA form, the CDR3 reads TGTGCCAGCAGCCAAGATACGGGAGGGTGGTTAGTGAACACTGAAGCTTTCTTT. This sequence encodes CASSQDTGGWLVNTEAFF.

A few counts support this clone. Other DNA sequences within the sample encode an identical CDR3. CDR3 nucleotide sequence: TGTGCCAGCAGCTTAGCCGGGACAGGGAACACTGAAGCTTTCTTT. Protein sequence: CASSLAGTGNTEAFF. The rearrangement uses TRBV7-9 and TRBJ1-1; 8 bases line up with TRBD1. Germline CDR1 reads SEHNR; CDR2 reads FQNEAQ (reference sequence). The CDR3 loop spans 15 amino acids. The trim removed 0 bases at V and 1 base at J, leaving 1 base unmatched.

This clone was detected only a few times. J is TRBJ2-5 and V is TRBV19, with D possibly being TRBD1 (5 bases). V lost 1 base and J 2 bases, leaving 11 bases between the germline ends. CDR1 and CDR2 from the germline V gene are LNHDA and SQIVND (reference sequence). CDR3 length: 15 residues. The CDR3 loop reads CASSIAGIGQETQYF. CDR3 DNA sequence: TGTGCCAGTAGTATAGCAGGGATTGGGCAAGAGACCCAGTACTTC.

This clone was picked up a small number of times. The V call is TRBV20-1, the J call TRBJ1-1; D gene ambiguous. Trimming shortened V by 3 bases and J by 4 bases, and 6 bases separated the two germline ends. CDR1 and CDR2 from the germline V gene are DFQATT and SNEGSKA (reference sequence). The CDR3 is 11 amino acids. CDR3 amino acids: CSARESTEAFF. CDR3 nucleotides: TGCAGTGCTAGGGAAAGCACTGAAGCTTTCTTT.

This clone appeared a few times. The rearrangement links TRBV29-1 to TRBJ1-1; 7 bases align to TRBD1. CDR3 length: 17 amino acids. After removal of 2 bases from V and 3 bases from J, the junction contained 15 bases not matched to a gene. The germline gives CDR1 SQVTM, CDR2 ANQGSEA. The CDR3 here is CSVETLTGWYDDTEAFF. CDR3 bases: TGCAGCGTTGAAACCTTGACAGGGTGGTACGATGACACTGAAGCTTTCTTT.

The rearrangement joins TRBV10-3 to TRBJ1-4; D remains unclear. Germline values: CDR1 ENHRY, CDR2 SYGVKD. This CDR3 has 12 residues. V was trimmed by 6 bases and J by 11 bases, leaving 13 bases between them. As DNA, the CDR3 is TGTGCCATCAGCGATTCACCGGGGAAACTGTTTTTT. Translated, it gives CAISDSPGKLFF.

V gene TRBV28 combines with J gene TRBJ2-1; no firm D call. The CDR3 is 13 residues long. V gave up 5 bases and J gave up 8 bases, with 13 bases separating them. The germline V gene has CDR1 MDHEN and CDR2 SYDVKM. CDR3 nucleotide sequence: TGTGCCAGCAGTACCTCGTCGTTCCATGAGCAGTTCTTC. Encoded protein: CASSTSSFHEQFF. The whole variable domain, filled in from reference TRBV28 and TRBJ2-1, reads DVKVTQSSRYLVKRTGEKVFLECVQDMDHENMFWYRQDPGLGLRLIYFSYDVKMKEKGDIPEGYSVSREKKERFSLILESASTNQTSMYLCASSTSSFHEQFFGPGTRLTVL.

The chain is built from TRBV7-6 and TRBJ2-3; 7 bases line up with TRBD2. Germline V gene sequence: CDR1 SGHVS, CDR2 FNYEAQ. V dropped 1 base and J dropped 5; count of bases not matched to a gene: 6. This CDR3 comprises 15 residues. This CDR3 is CASSLVSGVQDTQYF. The CDR3 DNA reads as TGTGCCAGCAGCTTAGTAAGCGGGGTTCAAGATACGCAGTATTTT.

The chain has TRBV5-1 and TRBJ2-3; perhaps TRBD2 as D (6 bases). Trimming cost V 0 bases and J 1 base, with 12 bases left between them. This CDR3 has 16 amino acids. The V gene's germline CDR1 is SGHRS and CDR2 YFSETQ. The CDR3 sequence is CASSLAASAGTDTQYF. The CDR3 bases are TGCGCCAGCAGCTTGGCGGCTAGCGCAGGCACAGATACGCAGTATTTT.

This clone was found once. The chain carries TRBV4-1 and TRBJ2-7, with D unclear. Trimming removed 3 bases at V and 1 base at J, with 10 bases between. There are 14 residues in the CDR3. The V gene's germline CDR1 is MGHRA and CDR2 YSYEKL. CDR3 protein: CASSQATVSYEQYF. The DNA for the CDR3 is TGCGCCAGCAGCCAGGCGACCGTATCCTACGAGCAGTACTTC.

This clone turned up a few times. V is TRBV9 and J is TRBJ2-1, with D uncertain. The CDR3 contains 15 residues. V was shortened by 2 bases and J by 0 bases, with 9 bases between the two germline ends. Germline lookup yields CDR1 SGDLS and CDR2 YYNGEE. The CDR3 region is CASSVGLNSYNEQFF. Here the CDR3 DNA reads TGTGCCAGCAGCGTCGGGTTAAACTCCTACAATGAGCAGTTCTTC.

This clone was observed a handful of times. This chain uses TRBV6-5 with TRBJ1-2; 7 bases line up with TRBD1. Trimming took 5 bases from V and 6 from J; bases not matched to a gene: 9. The CDR3 spans 14 residues. The germline gives CDR1 MNHEY, CDR2 SVGAGI. CDR3 in DNA: TGTGCCAGCAGTCAACTACAGGGGTATCATGGCTACACCTTC. This translates into CASSQLQGYHGYTF.

This clone showed up just a few times. The CDR3 reads CASSLTGIANEKLFF. The CDR3 DNA follows: TGTGCCAGCAGTTTAACAGGGATTGCTAATGAAAAACTGTTTTTT. The rearrangement uses TRBV2 and TRBJ1-4; D may be TRBD1 (6 bases). This CDR3 comprises 15 residues. Germline V lookup: CDR1 SNHLY, CDR2 FYNNEI. Trimming pared 5 bases from V and 3 bases from J, leaving 13 bases between.

With regard to this clone: Other DNA variants within this sample encode the same CDR3. The chain's CDR3 is CAWSVVVYEQYF. DNA of the CDR3: TGTGCCTGGAGTGTTGTAGTCTACGAGCAGTACTTC. The chain couples TRBV30 to TRBJ2-7, with D hard to call. Germline V gives CDR1 GTSNPN, CDR2 SVGIG (reference sequence). The CDR3 runs 12 residues. The V and J ends lost 0 bases and 3 bases respectively, with 6 bases between them.

V gene TRBV9 combines with J gene TRBJ2-1, with D unresolved. V gave up 3 bases and J gave up 0 bases, with 10 bases separating them. The CDR3 length is 15 residues. CDR1 and CDR2 (germline): SGDLS, YYNGEE. CDR3 protein: CASSAISSSYNEQFF. The CDR3 coding sequence is TGTGCCAGCAGCGCAATCTCAAGCTCCTACAATGAGCAGTTCTTC.

The chain employs TRBV7-9 and TRBJ2-5; D might be TRBD2 (5 bases). V lost 5 bases to trimming and J lost 3 bases, with 16 bases between them. The CDR3 covers 15 residues. Germline-derived CDR1 and CDR2 are SEHNR and FQNEAQ (reference sequence). The CDR3 sequence: CASSEGTALEETQYF. The CDR3 DNA sequence: TGTGCCAGCAGCGAGGGAACGGCCCTCGAAGAGACCCAGTACTTC. Looking up the rest from reference TRBV7-9 and TRBJ2-5 gives the full variable domain: DTGVSQNPRHKITKRGQNVTFRCDPISEHNRLYWYRQTLGQGPEFLTYFQNEAQLEKSRLLSDRFSAERPKGSFSTLEIQRTEQGDSAMYLCASSEGTALEETQYFGPGTRLLVL.

This chain links TRBV7-9 with TRBJ1-1, with D perhaps TRBD1 (5 bases). Germline CDR1 is SEHNR and CDR2 is FQNEAQ (reference sequence). V was trimmed by 3 bases and J by 1 base, leaving 15 bases between them. The CDR3 contains 16 residues. In DNA form, the CDR3 reads TGTGCCAGCAGCTTCCGAGAGGGGCAAGGGAACACTGAAGCTTTCTTT. Protein: CASSFREGQGNTEAFF.

This clone was detected only a few times. This chain links TRBV27 with TRBJ2-1; 12 nucleotides agree with TRBD1. Losses at the gene ends were 4 bases for V and 7 bases for J; bases not matched to a gene: 11. This CDR3 is built from 17 residues. From germline, CDR1 is MNHEY and CDR2 SMNVEV (reference sequence). CDR3 sequence reads: CASSSRLGTGGGNEQFF. CDR3 in DNA: TGTGCCAGCAGTTCACGACTCGGGACAGGGGGCGGGAATGAGCAGTTCTTC.

The rearrangement uses TRBV5-4 and TRBJ2-5, with D uncertain. V lost 0 bases, J lost 2 bases, and 8 bases lay in between. The CDR3 has 14 amino acids. Germline V lookup: CDR1 SGHNT, CDR2 YYREEE (reference sequence). The CDR3 region is CASSLADAQETQYF. In DNA form, the CDR3 reads TGTGCCAGCAGCTTGGCAGACGCACAAGAGACCCAGTACTTC.

This chain uses TRBV9 with TRBJ2-3; 11 bases are shared with TRBD2. Trimming at V came to 2 bases and at J to 3 bases, leaving 2 bases not matched to a gene. CDR3 length equals 15 residues. The germline gives CDR1 SGDLS, CDR2 YYNGEE. The CDR3 DNA sequence: TGTGCCAGCAGCGTTGGGACTAGCGGTACAGATACGCAGTATTTT. Residues: CASSVGTSGTDTQYF.

This clone was seen a handful of times. This chain connects TRBV5-1 to TRBJ1-1; 8 nucleotides agree with TRBD1. The CDR3 spans 15 residues. CDR1 and CDR2 (germline): SGHRS, YFSETQ. V was pared by 3 bases and J by 0 bases, with 4 bases of the junction left unmatched. This CDR3 is CASSSLTGVNTEAFF. The CDR3 coding sequence is TGCGCCAGCAGCTCCTTGACAGGGGTGAACACTGAAGCTTTCTTT. Based on the CDR3 plus reference TRBV5-1 and TRBJ1-1, the full variable domain is KAGVTQTPRYLIKTRGQQVTLSCSPISGHRSVSWYQQTPGQGLQFLFEYFSETQRNKGNFPGRFSGRQFSNSRSEMNVSTLELGDSALYLCASSSLTGVNTEAFFGQGTRLTVV.

In its sample, this clone was seen a few times. This chain uses TRBV4-1 with TRBJ2-5, with TRBD2 matching over 12 bases. Looked up from germline, CDR1 is MGHRA and CDR2 is YSYEKL. CDR3 size: 16 residues. J gave up 1 base and V 4 bases, and 4 bases lay outside the gene matches. CDR3 DNA: TGCGCCAGCAGCCCCGCGGGACTAGCGGGCCAAGAGACCCAGTACTTC. Amino acids: CASSPAGLAGQETQYF.

The V and J genes are TRBV9 and TRBJ2-5, with D possibly TRBD2 on 6 matching bases. V dropped 4 bases and J dropped 3 bases, with 7 bases sitting between them. The CDR3 has 12 residues. CDR1 is SGDLS, CDR2 YYNGEE, per germline. The CDR3 spells CASSTGEETQYF. The CDR3 nucleotides are TGTGCCAGCAGCACGGGAGAAGAGACCCAGTACTTC.

Notes on this clone: This specimen includes other DNA sequences encoding the same CDR3. The chain uses TRBV7-6 and TRBJ2-5, with 7 bases fitting TRBD1. The ends lost 4 bases at V and 3 bases at J; junction bases unmatched: 2. CDR1 is SGHVS, CDR2 FNYEAQ, per germline. The CDR3 contains 13 residues. The CDR3 loop is CASSSGTEETQYF. The CDR3 DNA sequence: TGTGCCAGCAGCTCCGGGACAGAAGAGACCCAGTACTTC.

Comment on this clone: The same CDR3 also results from other DNA sequences found in this sample. The rearrangement uses TRBV29-1 and TRBJ2-7, with TRBD1 as a possible D gene (6 bases). The CDR3 extends over 13 amino acids. Germline V gene data show CDR1 as SQVTM and CDR2 as ANQGSEA. Trimming left V 6 bases short and J 2 bases short, with 14 bases between. CDR3 sequence: CSVRRTDPYEQYF. The CDR3 coding sequence is TGCAGCGTACGCCGGACAGACCCCTACGAGCAGTACTTC.

The CDR3, as DNA: TGTGCCAGCAGTTCCCGGGGCGTTACAGATACGCAGTATTTT. This sequence encodes CASSSRGVTDTQYF. V and J are TRBV27 and TRBJ2-3; TRBD1 or TRBD2 may be the D gene (5 bases each). The CDR3 covers 14 residues. Germline V gene sequence: CDR1 MNHEY, CDR2 SMNVEV (reference sequence). The V gene lost 4 bases and the J gene lost 3 bases, with 11 bases spanning the gap.

The chain is built from TRBV6-1 and TRBJ2-5; 8 bases map to TRBD2. CDR1 is MNHNS and CDR2 is SASEGT in the germline V gene. The V and J ends lost 2 bases and 5 bases, in that order; junction bases with no gene match: 10. CDR3 length: 16 amino acids. The CDR3 loop reads CASSELSGGHGETQYF. DNA of the CDR3: TGTGCCAGCAGTGAATTGAGCGGGGGCCACGGGGAGACCCAGTACTTC.